The 6 T cell receptor beta chains in this list originate from one sample, sequenced in a study of blood T cell repertoires in COVID-19. Repertoires were generated with immunoSEQ multiplex PCR, while TCRdb's copy carries only in-frame clones and drops some. The sample consists of 340,000 or so clones, more than 70% of them appearing once. Sequencing was carried out using peripheral blood. These TCRs come from a man aged 25 to 45 with active or convalescent COVID-19.

The chain couples TRBV30 to TRBJ1-2; 10 bases map to TRBD1. The CDR3 has 12 residues. V lost 4 bases, J lost 8 bases, and 4 bases stayed unmatched. The germline V gene has CDR1 GTSNPN and CDR2 SVGIG (reference sequence). CDR3 bases: TGTGCCTGGACTAAGACAGGGGGCGGCTACACCTTC. It is translated as CAWTKTGGGYTF. The whole variable domain, filled in from reference TRBV30 and TRBJ1-2, reads SQTIHQWPATLVQPVGSPLSLECTVEGTSNPNLYWYRQAAGRGLQLLFYSVGIGQISSEVPQNLSASRPQDRQFILSSKKLLLSDSGFYLCAWTKTGGGYTFGSGTRLTVV.

This clone appeared once. This sequence joins TRBV2 and TRBJ1-4; D remains unclear. Germline-derived CDR1 and CDR2 are SNHLY and FYNNEI. The V end was cut by 3 bases, the J end by 1 base, with 18 bases between. This CDR3 is 18 amino acids long. In nucleotides, the CDR3 is TGTGCCAGCAGTGATCGTATCCGTGGGAGACGAACTAATGAAAAACTGTTTTTT. Its translation is CASSDRIRGRRTNEKLFF.

Only one count was recorded for this clone. The chain recombines TRBV5-1 with TRBJ1-2; 8 bases are shared with TRBD1. Germline V gene lookup returns CDR1 SGHRS and CDR2 YFSETQ. The CDR3 loop spans 15 amino acids. The V and J ends lost 4 bases and 4 bases, in that order; junction bases with no gene match: 9. CDR3 DNA sequence: TGCGCCAGCAGCACTGGACAGGGTCAAATCTATGGCTACACCTTC. This sequence encodes CASSTGQGQIYGYTF.

This chain joins TRBV24-1 and TRBJ1-5; D is possibly TRBD1 (6 bases). Germline V gives CDR1 KGHDR, CDR2 SFDVKD. The V end was cut by 7 bases, the J end by 5 bases, with 11 bases between. CDR3 length: 13 residues. The CDR3 region is CATRGQIDQPQHF. The CDR3 DNA reads TGTGCCACCAGAGGACAGATAGATCAGCCCCAGCATTTT.

The V gene is TRBV4-1, the J gene TRBJ1-2; 7 positions agree with TRBD1. CDR3 length: 15 residues. With 0 bases clipped from V and 11 bases from J, the junction kept 12 bases outside the gene matches. Germline values: CDR1 MGHRA, CDR2 YSYEKL. The CDR3 spells CASSQDRQGNRPYTF. Here the CDR3 DNA reads TGCGCCAGCAGCCAAGATAGACAGGGAAATAGGCCATACACCTTC.

The chain carries TRBV28 and TRBJ1-1; TRBD1 agrees at 9 bases. The germline gives CDR1 MDHEN, CDR2 SYDVKM. After removal of 6 bases from V and 5 bases from J, the junction contained 4 bases not matched to a gene. The CDR3 spans 13 residues. CDR3 amino acids: CASRPTGGTEAFF. The DNA for the CDR3 is TGTGCCAGCAGGCCGACAGGGGGGACTGAAGCTTTCTTT.